This T cell receptor beta chain was identified in a study of Ad26.COV2.S vaccination and SARS-CoV-2 variants. Study information: Ad26.COV2.S shots went into the muscle once or twice, 56 days apart. Study outcomes and limitations: Non-spike TCR breadth did not differ much between vaccine and placebo recipients. Greater spike-specific TCR breadth was seen in vaccine recipients than in placebo recipients.

This clone occurred a few times. Its antigen remains unknown. Treatment specified: some 19 received Ad26.COV2.S at low or high dose, single or two shots; five or six received placebo; per-sample allocation not given. Day 63 after the first injection of vaccine or placebo was the sampling time. With 1 base removed from V and 5 bases from J, the gap between germline ends came to 9 bases. Per the germline V gene, CDR1 is LGHDT and CDR2 is YNNKEL (reference sequence). This CDR3 has 13 amino acids. Method: immunoSEQ multiplex PCR; TCRdb's copy keeps in-frame clones and lacks some. The sample lists 350,000 to 500,000 clones; 90% were seen once.

The clonotype was recovered from a person aged 18-60 years who received the Ad26.COV2.S COVID-19 vaccine or a placebo. The V and J genes are TRBV3-1 (or the pseudogene TRBV3-2) and TRBJ2-7; D not certain. Sequences were derived from peripheral blood, sampled in a trial of Ad26.COV2.S vaccine versus placebo. The CDR3 coding sequence is TGTGCCAGCAGCCAAGGTATTCGCGACGAGCAGTACTTC. Its protein product is CASSQGIRDEQYF.